These 16 T cell receptor beta chains came from one sample sequenced in a study of T cell repertoires in ileal Crohn's disease. Libraries were prepared by immunoSEQ multiplex PCR; TCRdb keeps only in-frame clonotypes and omits some of them. Of 9,500 to 15,000 clones detected, about 81% appear once; the ten largest clones hold about a tenth. Sample time point: neoterminal ileum biopsy at postoperative endoscopy, about 6 months after surgery. Material for sequencing was ileal tissue. These receptors were taken from an adult with Crohn's disease.

V gene TRBV6-5 combines with J gene TRBJ1-5, with 7 bases matching TRBD1. V was clipped by 4 bases and J by 6 bases; unmatched bases: 0. The CDR3 length is 12 residues. CDR1 and CDR2 (germline): MNHEY, SVGAGI. The CDR3, as DNA: TGTGCCAGCAGTTCAGGGGGTCAGCCCCAGCATTTT. Its translation is CASSSGGQPQHF.

This chain uses TRBV30 with TRBJ2-1; 9 bases agree with TRBD2. The CDR3 is made up of 14 amino acids. The ends lost 4 bases at V and 7 bases at J; junction bases unmatched: 8. Germline V CDR1 and CDR2: GTSNPN, SVGIG (reference sequence). CDR3 nucleotide sequence: TGTGCCTGGAATCCGGGACTAGCATCGAATGAGCAGTTCTTC. Amino acids: CAWNPGLASNEQFF.

The gene calls are TRBV5-1 and TRBJ2-1, with 8 nucleotides matching TRBD1. V lost 3 bases and J lost 0; bases outside the gene matches: 2. CDR1 and CDR2 from the germline V gene are SGHRS and YFSETQ. The CDR3 loop spans 15 amino acids. CDR3 residues: CASSSGTGSYNEQFF. The CDR3 coding sequence is TGCGCCAGCAGCTCCGGGACAGGCTCCTACAATGAGCAGTTCTTC.

The chain recombines TRBV7-2 with TRBJ2-5; 12 positions match TRBD2. V lost 5 bases to trimming and J lost 3 bases; unmatched junction nucleotides: 4. Germline lookup yields CDR1 SGHTA and CDR2 FQGNSA. The CDR3 loop spans 15 amino acids. CDR3 sequence: CASSTRTSGEETQYF. DNA for the CDR3: TGTGCCAGCAGCACCCGGACTAGCGGGGAAGAGACCCAGTACTTC.

V is TRBV10-3 and J is TRBJ2-1; 10 nucleotides match TRBD1. This CDR3 comprises 15 residues. V was pared by 5 bases and J by 7 bases, with 8 bases of the junction left unmatched. Germline V lookup: CDR1 ENHRY, CDR2 SYGVKD. The CDR3 DNA sequence: TGTGCCATCAGTCCCGGGACAGGGGTCCCTAATGAGCAGTTCTTC. Translated: CAISPGTGVPNEQFF.

The chain links TRBV4-2 to TRBJ2-3; tentatively, D is TRBD2 (5 bases). This CDR3 spans 16 amino acids. The germline V and J ends were trimmed by 0 bases and 0 bases, with 10 bases remaining between them. Germline V gene data show CDR1 as LGHNA and CDR2 as YNFKEQ. This chain's CDR3 is CASSQDPAVSTDTQYF. The CDR3 coding sequence is TGTGCCAGCAGCCAAGACCCAGCGGTGAGCACAGATACGCAGTATTTT.

This chain links TRBV5-4 with TRBJ1-1; unclear D gene. Germline V gene sequence: CDR1 SGHNT, CDR2 YYREEE (reference sequence). The CDR3 extends over 13 amino acids. V was clipped by 0 bases and J by 4 bases, with 7 bases between them. CDR3 protein: CASSLAGFTEAFF. The CDR3 nucleotides are TGTGCCAGCAGCTTGGCGGGGTTCACTGAAGCTTTCTTT.

The rearrangement uses TRBV18 and TRBJ1-5; no clear D gene. CDR3 length equals 14 residues. Trimming removed 5 bases from V and 4 bases from J, with 12 bases in between. Germline V gives CDR1 KGHSH, CDR2 LQKENI. CDR3 in amino acids: CASSDNFGNQPQHF. In DNA, the CDR3 is TGTGCCAGCTCAGACAACTTTGGTAATCAGCCCCAGCATTTT.

The table lists this clone with a few counts. This rearrangement joins TRBV28 to TRBJ1-5; tentatively, D is TRBD1 (6 bases). Per germline, CDR1 MDHEN and CDR2 SYDVKM. Trimming removed 6 bases at V and 6 bases at J, with 18 bases between. This CDR3 spans 15 amino acids. The CDR3 coding sequence is TGTGCCAGCAGCCCAGAACAGGGTAGAGGTCAGCCCCAGCATTTT. It is translated as CASSPEQGRGQPQHF.

The chain carries TRBV6-6 and TRBJ2-3, with 9 bases lining up with TRBD1. The length of the CDR3 is 15 residues. V gave up 7 bases and J gave up 1 base; unmatched junction bases: 6. Germline V gene data show CDR1 as MNHNY and CDR2 as SVGAGI (reference sequence). The CDR3 DNA reads TGTGCCAGCAAAACCGGGACAGGGCGCACAGATACGCAGTATTTT. It specifies CASKTGTGRTDTQYF.

This chain connects TRBV4-1 to TRBJ2-7, with D hard to call. The germline V gene encodes CDR1 MGHRA and CDR2 YSYEKL. The CDR3 extends over 14 amino acids. Deletions cut 0 bases from V and 0 bases from J, with 6 bases between. This CDR3 reads CASSQDLVSYEQYF. In DNA, the CDR3 is TGCGCCAGCAGCCAAGATCTCGTCTCCTACGAGCAGTACTTC.

The gene calls are TRBV9 and TRBJ2-2; 12 bases are a match to TRBD1. The V gene's germline CDR1 is SGDLS and CDR2 YYNGEE. V shed 0 bases, J shed 6 bases, and the junction held 6 bases outside the gene matches. This CDR3 is 17 amino acids long. The CDR3 DNA reads TGTGCCAGCAGCGTAGCGCGGGGACAGGGGGCGGCCGGGGAGCTGTTTTTT. Protein: CASSVARGQGAAGELFF.

The CDR3: CATSRDGRAATEAFF. CDR3 in DNA: TGTGCCACCAGCAGAGATGGCAGGGCGGCCACTGAAGCTTTCTTT. This sequence joins TRBV15 and TRBJ1-1, with D perhaps matching TRBD1 (5 bases). The V gene lost 0 bases and the J gene lost 4 bases, with 12 bases spanning the gap. The CDR3 sequence is 15 residues long. Germline lookup yields CDR1 LNHNV and CDR2 YYDKDF (reference sequence).

V usage is TRBV5-4 and J usage is TRBJ2-3; TRBD1 aligns across 7 bases. The CDR3 totals 15 residues. Germline CDR1 SGHNT, CDR2 YYREEE (reference sequence). V was clipped by 4 bases and J by 3 bases; unmatched bases: 8. CDR3 DNA sequence: TGTGCCAGCAGCAGCAAGACAGGGTGGACAGATACGCAGTATTTT. Translating it yields CASSSKTGWTDTQYF.

V gene TRBV5-7 combines with J gene TRBJ2-1; 7 bases match TRBD2. TRBV5-7 is assigned to the ORF class and has an uncertain function. This CDR3 spans 15 amino acids. V lost 2 bases, J lost 9 bases, and 11 bases stayed unmatched. Here the CDR3 DNA reads TGTGCCAGCAGCTTAAGGTTCGGACTAGTTGGTGAGCAGTTCTTC. This sequence encodes CASSLRFGLVGEQFF.

J is TRBJ1-1 and V is TRBV5-4; possible D gene TRBD1, 6 bases. The CDR3 contains 16 residues. V was trimmed by 4 bases and J by 4 bases, leaving 20 bases between them. CDR1 is SGHNT and CDR2 is YYREEE in the germline V gene (reference sequence). As DNA, the CDR3 is TGTGCCAGCAGCCCGGGGGGCCAGGGTGAGAGCACTGAAGCTTTCTTT. Translation: CASSPGGQGESTEAFF. Filled out from reference TRBV5-4 and TRBJ1-1, the complete variable domain reads ETGVTQSPTHLIKTRGQQVTLRCSSQSGHNTVSWYQQALGQGPQFIFQYYREEENGRGNFPPRFSGLQFPNYSSELNVNALELDDSALYLCASSPGGQGESTEAFFGQGTRLTVV.